The source of this T cell receptor beta chain is a study of blood T cell repertoires in COVID-19. On the study more broadly: T cells, B-cell-depleted T cells, or PBMCs supplied cDNA or gDNA.

This clone was found once. A Seattle source enrolled patients during active infection and followed them longitudinally. Sequencing used immunoSEQ multiplex PCR; TCRdb keeps in-frame clones, though not all of them. Of some 390,000 clones listed, more than 70% are singletons. CDR3 length: 16 residues. CDR1 is MGHRA and CDR2 is YSYEKL in the germline V gene. V was trimmed by 0 bases and J by 7 bases, leaving 18 bases between them. The sequence was obtained from a woman aged 55-69 years with COVID-19, enrolled during active disease. This rearrangement joins TRBV4-1 to TRBJ1-2; D is possibly TRBD1 (6 bases). The sequencing sample was made of peripheral blood. The CDR3 loop is CASSQEIGQRAGGYTF. As DNA, the CDR3 is TGCGCCAGCAGCCAAGAAATTGGACAGAGGGCCGGTGGCTACACCTTC.